These T cell receptor beta chains were read from a single sample in a study of blood T cell repertoires in COVID-19. Clones were sequenced by immunoSEQ multiplex PCR, and TCRdb holds only the in-frame ones, with some missing. The sample records tens of thousands of clones, around 83% being singletons. The specimen sequenced was peripheral blood. These receptors all stem from a man older than 75 with acute or convalescent COVID-19. CDR3s leave out the opening cysteine and the closing phenylalanine or tryptophan. Fields, in order: V gene, J gene, CDR3 protein.

V gene: TRBV6-6
J gene: TRBJ1-5
CDR3 protein: ATCESAEQPQH

V gene: TRBV11-2
J gene: TRBJ2-7
CDR3 protein: ASSLEGLAGYEQY

V gene: TRBV7-2
J gene: TRBJ2-7
CDR3 protein: ASSRGALSYEQY

V gene: TRBV10-1
J gene: TRBJ2-3
CDR3 protein: ASSERTSGTQY

V gene: TRBV27
J gene: TRBJ2-7
CDR3 protein: ASSLALAGNYEQY

V gene: TRBV27
J gene: TRBJ1-5
CDR3 protein: ASRPGQGQPQH

V gene: TRBV3-1/TRBV3-2
J gene: TRBJ2-2
CDR3 protein: ASSHSSGITNTGELF

V gene: TRBV18
J gene: TRBJ1-1
CDR3 protein: ASSITENTEAF

V gene: TRBV15
J gene: TRBJ1-1
CDR3 protein: ATSEQGAATEAF

V gene: TRBV27
J gene: TRBJ2-7
CDR3 protein: ASSTIGGFFGTSGSRLEQY

V gene: TRBV3-1/TRBV3-2
J gene: TRBJ1-1
CDR3 protein: ASSQGFSRAGEAF

V gene: TRBV10-2
J gene: TRBJ1-4
CDR3 protein: ASSDPGTGTGTEKLF

V gene: TRBV7-3
J gene: TRBJ2-1
CDR3 protein: ASSSDFTRTKNEQF

V gene: TRBV4-3
J gene: TRBJ2-5
CDR3 protein: ASSQDFPSGRARGETQY

V gene: TRBV6-6
J gene: TRBJ1-2
CDR3 protein: ASSPREFNYGYT

V gene: TRBV5-1
J gene: TRBJ2-1
CDR3 protein: ASSLVAGGHNEQF

V gene: TRBV2
J gene: TRBJ1-5
CDR3 protein: ASTGLPNQPQH

V gene: TRBV4-3
J gene: TRBJ2-7
CDR3 protein: ASSQDHGLSYEQY

V gene: TRBV19
J gene: TRBJ2-4
CDR3 protein: ASKVQGKNIQY

V gene: TRBV3-1/TRBV3-2
J gene: TRBJ1-5
CDR3 protein: ASSPTGPGTSNQPQH

V gene: TRBV28
J gene: TRBJ2-5
CDR3 protein: ASRQGAETQY

V gene: TRBV2
J gene: TRBJ1-2
CDR3 protein: ASRRGLMGQGASYGYT

V gene: TRBV2
J gene: TRBJ2-7
CDR3 protein: ASSSGGYSYEQY

V gene: TRBV20-1
J gene: TRBJ2-3
CDR3 protein: SVGGPGTQY

V gene: TRBV19
J gene: TRBJ1-4
CDR3 protein: ASSTAGTGNEKLF

V gene: TRBV5-1
J gene: TRBJ2-6
CDR3 protein: ASSFFEVGPGANVLT

V gene: TRBV6-1
J gene: TRBJ2-1
CDR3 protein: ASSESFIPGLAHNEQF

V gene: TRBV9
J gene: TRBJ2-3
CDR3 protein: ASSPPMGTGTQY

V gene: TRBV30
J gene: TRBJ2-7
CDR3 protein: AWSGTGRKYFGRKY

V gene: TRBV7-8
J gene: TRBJ2-1
CDR3 protein: ASSRDGGGEQF

V gene: TRBV11-2
J gene: TRBJ2-1
CDR3 protein: ASSLTREGLGF

V gene: TRBV7-2
J gene: TRBJ2-7
CDR3 protein: ASSRSGGASYEQY

V gene: TRBV24-1
J gene: TRBJ1-1
CDR3 protein: ATSDGGETEAF

V gene: TRBV7-3
J gene: TRBJ1-5
CDR3 protein: ASSPPGEGRNNQPQH

V gene: TRBV7-3
J gene: TRBJ1-6
CDR3 protein: ASSLTSPGTLH

V gene: TRBV7-2
J gene: TRBJ2-7
CDR3 protein: ASSPLSGTYEQY

V gene: TRBV10-2
J gene: TRBJ2-1
CDR3 protein: ASRDRGYNEQF

V gene: TRBV2
J gene: TRBJ2-3
CDR3 protein: ASSKGLAGQNTQY

V gene: TRBV9
J gene: TRBJ1-2
CDR3 protein: ASSVEGAGIGYGYT

V gene: TRBV4-2
J gene: TRBJ2-7
CDR3 protein: ASSQDIATGNEQY

V gene: TRBV7-7
J gene: TRBJ2-3
CDR3 protein: ASSLTTGSTDTQY

V gene: TRBV6-6
J gene: TRBJ1-5
CDR3 protein: ASSYSTGQPQH

V gene: TRBV7-2
J gene: TRBJ2-5
CDR3 protein: ASSLVASGGGETQY

V gene: TRBV27
J gene: TRBJ1-3
CDR3 protein: ASSSNKGLRAGNTIY

V gene: TRBV10-3
J gene: TRBJ2-5
CDR3 protein: AIGGGLGETQY

V gene: TRBV3-1/TRBV3-2
J gene: TRBJ2-3
CDR3 protein: ASSFPNDRGKGTISSTDTQY

V gene: TRBV5-1
J gene: TRBJ2-5
CDR3 protein: ASSSPSSGQETQY

V gene: TRBV4-1
J gene: TRBJ1-5
CDR3 protein: ASSRQPNQPQH

V gene: TRBV19
J gene: TRBJ2-5
CDR3 protein: ASSIRGQEETQY

V gene: TRBV5-6
J gene: TRBJ2-5
CDR3 protein: ASSLWTSGRARETQY

V gene: TRBV11-3
J gene: TRBJ2-2
CDR3 protein: ASSFAGGNTGELF

V gene: TRBV5-1
J gene: TRBJ1-2
CDR3 protein: ASSDGTGDYGYT

V gene: TRBV19
J gene: TRBJ1-6
CDR3 protein: ATGGEYNSPLH

V gene: TRBV13
J gene: TRBJ1-1
CDR3 protein: ASSSPVLHTEAF

V gene: TRBV7-9
J gene: TRBJ1-2
CDR3 protein: ASSLGTGAHGYT

V gene: TRBV20-1
J gene: TRBJ1-6
CDR3 protein: SASGWQGQNSPLH

V gene: TRBV4-1
J gene: TRBJ2-2
CDR3 protein: ASSRPRGRANTGELF